These T cell receptor beta chains were read from a single sample in a study of blood T cell repertoires in COVID-19. Sequencing was performed with immunoSEQ multiplex PCR; in TCRdb, only in-frame clones are kept and a portion is missing. This table holds some 330,000 clones, more than 90% found once. What was sequenced was PBMCs or T cells enriched from blood (not recorded which). These receptors all stem from a woman between 25 and 40 years old who had recovered from COVID-19. CDR3s include the opening cysteine and the closing phenylalanine or tryptophan. A D gene is named only where the DNA matches it firmly. Clone size is given for some rows only: seen once, a few or many times, or a class if the clone is expanded.

cdr3_aa | cdr3_nt | clone_size | j_call | d_call | v_call
CASSLTGGRNGYTF | TGTGCCAGCAGTTTGACCGGGGGGAGGAATGGCTACACCTTC | - | TRBJ1-2 | - | TRBV28
CASRQRGSGRASGELFF | TGTGCCAGCAGACAGCGGGGTAGCGGGAGGGCCAGCGGGGAGCTGTTTTTT | - | TRBJ2-2 | TRBD2 | TRBV2
CASTQWGEGNEQFF | TGTGCCAGCACCCAATGGGGGGAGGGGAATGAGCAGTTCTTC | - | TRBJ2-1 | TRBD2 | TRBV28
CASSGWGRETQYF | TGTGCCAGCAGTGGATGGGGGAGGGAGACCCAGTACTTC | - | TRBJ2-5 | - | TRBV27
CASSSGQAYGYTF | TGTGCCAGCAGCTCCGGACAGGCCTATGGCTACACCTTC | - | TRBJ1-2 | TRBD1 | TRBV11-2
CASSPGLANIQYF | TGTGCCAGCAGCCCCGGACTAGCAAACATTCAGTACTTC | once | TRBJ2-4 | TRBD2 | TRBV11-2
CASRTSDRANTEAFF | TGTGCCAGCAGAACCTCTGACAGGGCGAACACTGAAGCTTTCTTT | - | TRBJ1-1 | TRBD1 | TRBV2
CASSFSGTGDGEQYF | TGTGCCAGCAGTTTTTCCGGGACGGGGGATGGGGAGCAGTACTTC | - | TRBJ2-7 | - | TRBV27
CAPKEGATGPYEQYF | TGCGCCCCAAAGGAGGGCGCCACAGGTCCCTACGAGCAGTACTTC | - | TRBJ2-7 | - | TRBV10-1
CATSERFRQGGQYF | TGTGCCACCAGTGAGCGCTTTAGACAGGGGGGGCAGTACTTC | - | TRBJ2-7 | TRBD1 | TRBV24-1
CASSPPEGQGAGELFF | TGTGCCAGCAGTCCCCCAGAGGGGCAGGGGGCCGGGGAGCTGTTTTTT | - | TRBJ2-2 | TRBD1 | TRBV28
CASRGFSTSSYEQYF | TGTGCCAGCAGGGGTTTTTCGACTAGCTCCTACGAGCAGTACTTC | - | TRBJ2-7 | - | TRBV28
CASSLEVGGTYEQYF | TGTGCCAGCAGCTTAGAGGTCGGCGGCACCTACGAGCAGTACTTC | - | TRBJ2-7 | - | TRBV11-1
CASRSYGTLPALNEQFF | TGTGCCAGCAGAAGTTACGGGACTCTACCGGCCCTCAATGAGCAGTTCTTC | - | TRBJ2-1 | - | TRBV28
CASRSRHSSYNEQFF | TGTGCCAGCAGATCGAGACATTCCTCCTACAATGAGCAGTTCTTC | - | TRBJ2-1 | - | TRBV11-3
CATSDPGDTQYF | TGTGCCACCAGTGATCCAGGGGATACGCAGTATTTT | - | TRBJ2-3 | - | TRBV24-1
CASSPRLAGVEDTQYF | TGTGCCAGCAGCCCAAGGCTAGCGGGAGTGGAAGATACGCAGTATTTT | - | TRBJ2-3 | TRBD2 | TRBV5-4
CATSTGEYGYTF | TGTGCCACGTCGACAGGGGAGTATGGCTACACCTTC | - | TRBJ1-2 | TRBD1 | TRBV15
CASSQGASSGTQYF | TGCGCCAGCAGCCAAGGGGCTAGCTCAGGGACCCAGTACTTC | - | TRBJ2-5 | - | TRBV4-3
CATSGAGEGQFF | TGTGCCACCAGTGGGGCAGGGGAAGGGCAGTTCTTC | - | TRBJ2-1 | - | TRBV24-1
CASSPEGQGSSYEQYF | TGTGCCAGCTCACCAGAGGGACAGGGGAGCTCCTACGAGCAGTACTTC | once | TRBJ2-7 | TRBD1 | TRBV18
CASRKFGRQYF | TGTGCCAGCAGGAAGTTTGGCCGGCAGTACTTC | few | TRBJ2-7 | - | TRBV28
CAWSVLAGGSHTQYF | TGTGCCTGGAGTGTACTAGCGGGGGGTTCACATACGCAGTATTTT | - | TRBJ2-3 | TRBD2 | TRBV30
CASNRGAGNTIYF | TGCGCCAGCAACCGGGGAGCTGGAAACACCATATATTTT | - | TRBJ1-3 | - | TRBV4-1
CASSSGGIYEQYF | TGTGCCAGCAGCTCCGGGGGTATCTACGAGCAGTACTTC | - | TRBJ2-7 | - | TRBV7-2
CASSPNPGGATQYF | TGTGCCAGCAGCCCCAACCCCGGGGGGGCAACGCAGTATTTT | - | TRBJ2-3 | TRBD2 | TRBV7-8
CASSLSGSWGEQYF | TGTGCCAGCAGTCTTAGCGGGAGCTGGGGGGAGCAGTACTTC | - | TRBJ2-7 | TRBD2 | TRBV28
CASIKQGRSEAFF | TGTGCCAGCATTAAACAGGGACGCTCTGAAGCTTTCTTT | - | TRBJ1-1 | - | TRBV28
CASSVGGGLEGYTF | TGTGCCAGCAGCGTAGGGGGAGGGTTAGAGGGCTACACCTTC | - | TRBJ1-2 | - | TRBV9
CASRRSGGPGFADTQYF | TGTGCCAGCCGAAGGTCGGGGGGGCCCGGGTTTGCAGATACGCAGTATTTT | - | TRBJ2-3 | TRBD2 | TRBV27
CASSVVGRDSHHNEQFF | TGTGCCAGCAGCGTAGTAGGTAGAGACTCCCATCACAATGAGCAGTTCTTC | - | TRBJ2-1 | - | TRBV9
CATNKQGPNTEAFF | TGTGCCACCAACAAACAGGGGCCGAACACTGAAGCTTTCTTT | - | TRBJ1-1 | TRBD1 | TRBV24-1
CASKGQQAYEQYF | TGTGCCAGCAAGGGACAGCAGGCGTACGAGCAGTACTTC | - | TRBJ2-7 | TRBD1 | TRBV19
CASSLDPDRSVQPQHF | TGTGCCAGCAGCTTGGACCCGGACAGGTCGGTCCAGCCCCAGCATTTT | - | TRBJ1-5 | TRBD1 | TRBV5-6
CASSQTGSGANVLTF | TGTGCCAGCAGCCAGACAGGCTCTGGGGCCAACGTCCTGACTTTC | - | TRBJ2-6 | - | TRBV11-2
CASSQTGGLNTEAFF | TGCGCCAGCAGCCAGACAGGGGGCCTGAACACTGAAGCTTTCTTT | - | TRBJ1-1 | TRBD1 | TRBV5-1
CSAQGNYGYTF | TGCAGCGCCCAGGGTAATTATGGCTACACCTTC | - | TRBJ1-2 | - | TRBV29-1
CASSEINSKNIQYF | TGTGCCAGCAGTGAAATAAACTCCAAAAACATTCAGTACTTC | - | TRBJ2-4 | - | TRBV6-1
CSPYRAYEQYF | TGCAGTCCATACCGAGCCTACGAGCAGTACTTC | - | TRBJ2-7 | - | TRBV20-1
CASSLDGVAGGTYEQYF | TGTGCCAGCAGCTTAGATGGGGTAGCGGGAGGAACCTACGAGCAGTACTTC | once | TRBJ2-7 | TRBD2 | TRBV11-2
CASSHKQTAQETQYF | TGTGCCAGCAGTCATAAACAGACAGCCCAAGAGACCCAGTACTTC | - | TRBJ2-5 | - | TRBV6-5
CASSGLQFNQPQHF | TGTGCCAGTAGTGGGCTACAGTTTAATCAGCCCCAGCATTTT | - | TRBJ1-5 | - | TRBV19
CASSPRDTGYTGELFF | TGTGCCAGCAGCCCCCGGGACACAGGATACACCGGGGAGCTGTTTTTT | - | TRBJ2-2 | - | TRBV4-2
CASRVGVNQPQHF | TGTGCCAGCAGGGTTGGAGTGAATCAGCCCCAGCATTTT | - | TRBJ1-5 | - | TRBV28
CASSLLGRTSGGSGELFF | TGTGCCAGCAGTTTATTAGGCCGGACTAGCGGAGGATCCGGGGAGCTGTTTTTT | - | TRBJ2-2 | TRBD2 | TRBV27
CASSHTTPSTDTQYF | TGTGCCAGCAGCCATACTACTCCTAGCACAGATACGCAGTATTTT | - | TRBJ2-3 | - | TRBV7-9
CSARTFSGYTF | TGCAGTGCCCGGACATTCTCTGGCTACACCTTC | once | TRBJ1-2 | - | TRBV20-1
CASSIDLRGTSFF | TGCGCCAGCAGCATTGATCTCAGGGGTACGTCTTTCTTT | - | TRBJ1-1 | - | TRBV4-1
CATSTPRDSYNEQFF | TGTGCCACCAGCACCCCCCGGGACTCCTACAATGAGCAGTTCTTC | - | TRBJ2-1 | - | TRBV15
CATMGGNTGELFF | TGTGCCACCATGGGAGGGAACACCGGGGAGCTGTTTTTT | - | TRBJ2-2 | - | TRBV28
CASSRRGTDTQYF | TGTGCCAGCAGCAGACGAGGGACAGATACGCAGTATTTT | - | TRBJ2-3 | - | TRBV2
CASTLSGLSYEQYF | TGTGCCAGCACCCTGAGCGGATTATCCTACGAGCAGTACTTC | - | TRBJ2-7 | - | TRBV11-3
CAIMTGQGAYEQYF | TGTGCCATCATGACAGGACAGGGGGCCTACGAGCAGTACTTC | - | TRBJ2-7 | TRBD1 | TRBV10-3
CASSEPGHYGYTF | TGTGCCAGCAGTGAACCAGGCCACTATGGCTACACCTTC | - | TRBJ1-2 | - | TRBV6-1
CASSFSGGEGDTF | TGTGCCAGCAGTTTTTCAGGGGGCGAAGGTGACACCTTC | - | TRBJ1-2 | TRBD1 | TRBV12-3/TRBV12-4
CASSLGPSGRRNEQFF | TGTGCCAGCAGCCTAGGTCCTAGCGGGAGGAGGAATGAGCAGTTCTTC | - | TRBJ2-1 | TRBD2 | TRBV7-9
CASSVDGLSAAFF | TGTGCCAGCAGCGTAGATGGACTTAGTGCAGCTTTCTTT | - | TRBJ1-1 | - | TRBV9
CAISPMTGGLHEQYF | TGTGCCATCAGTCCTATGACAGGGGGCTTACACGAGCAGTACTTC | - | TRBJ2-7 | TRBD1 | TRBV10-3
CASGPVYGYTF | TGTGCCAGCGGGCCCGTTTATGGCTACACCTTC | - | TRBJ1-2 | - | TRBV28